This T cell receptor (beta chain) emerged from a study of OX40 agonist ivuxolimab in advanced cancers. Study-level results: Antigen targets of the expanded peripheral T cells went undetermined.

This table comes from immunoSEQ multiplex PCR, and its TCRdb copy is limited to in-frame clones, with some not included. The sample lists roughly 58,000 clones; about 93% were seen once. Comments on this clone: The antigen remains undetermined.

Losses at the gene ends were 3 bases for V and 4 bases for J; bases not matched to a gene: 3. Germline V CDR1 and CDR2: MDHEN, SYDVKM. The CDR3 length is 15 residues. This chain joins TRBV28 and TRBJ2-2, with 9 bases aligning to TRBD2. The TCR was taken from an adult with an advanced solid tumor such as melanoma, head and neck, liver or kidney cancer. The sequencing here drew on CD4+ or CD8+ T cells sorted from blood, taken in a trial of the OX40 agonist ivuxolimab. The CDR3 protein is CASSFRLAVTGELFF. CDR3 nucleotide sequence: TGTGCCAGCAGTTTCCGACTAGCGGTCACCGGGGAGCTGTTTTTT. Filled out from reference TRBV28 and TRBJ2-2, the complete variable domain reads DVKVTQSSRYLVKRTGEKVFLECVQDMDHENMFWYRQDPGLGLRLIYFSYDVKMKEKGDIPEGYSVSREKKERFSLILESASTNQTSMYLCASSFRLAVTGELFFGEGSRLTVL.